The T cell receptor beta chain under discussion was sequenced for a study of shared clonotypes between healthy human individuals. Data came from immunoSEQ multiplex PCR; TCRdb stores just in-frame clones and leaves some out. The sample yields about 980,000 clones, approximately 80% seen once. Worth noting for this clone: What it binds is not known.

The germline V gene has CDR1 MNHEY and CDR2 SMNVEV (reference sequence). CDR3 length: 14 residues. Trimming took 6 bases from V and 6 from J; bases not matched to a gene: 10. General study points: Inspection by rarefaction showed sorted-subset sequencing to be incomplete despite large depth. Sharing of clonotypes among donors was expected to vary with sequencing depth.

The clonotype comes from a man aged 18-30 years in good health. The specimen sequenced was memory CD4+ T cells sorted from blood. The sample's subset: CD45RA-negative fraction. The chain carries TRBV27 and TRBJ2-7, with 8 nucleotides matching TRBD2. In DNA form, the CDR3 reads TGTGCCAGCAGCCACCCCGGGGGGGGTAGCGAGCAGTACTTC. The encoded protein is CASSHPGGGSEQYF.